This paragraph covers one TCR beta chain sequence. What it binds is not known. The CDR3 is made up of 15 amino acids. The germline gives CDR1 MNHEY, CDR2 SMNVEV (reference sequence). V was trimmed by 6 bases and J by 1 base, leaving 16 bases between them. Profiled with immunoSEQ multiplex PCR; TCRdb holds only in-frame clones, not every one. The data contain just under 60,000 clones, about 91% of them singletons. The data originate from a study of OX40 agonist ivuxolimab in advanced cancers. Study outcomes and limitations: Among the lowest levels of clonal expansion were found in partial responders at 0.1-3.0 mg/kg. Expanded clones were, on average, more numerous among CD8+ T cells than CD4+. Certain nonresponding patients likewise had low normalized T-cell clonal expansion.

Blood got drawn at baseline, again on cycle 4 day 1, and then on cycle 7 day 1. The sample was CD4+ or CD8+ T cells sorted from blood, taken in a trial of the OX40 agonist ivuxolimab. The receptor was derived from an adult with an advanced solid tumor such as melanoma, head and neck, liver or kidney cancer. The chain recombines TRBV27 with TRBJ2-7; a weak D match, TRBD1 (6 bases). CDR3 protein: CASSLSQGPSYEQYF. CDR3 sequence (DNA): TGTGCCAGCAGCCTTTCGCAGGGGCCATCCTACGAGCAGTACTTC.